A single sample gave rise to the 8 T cell receptor beta chains below, sequenced in a study of OX40 agonist ivuxolimab in advanced cancers. Generated by immunoSEQ multiplex PCR, the TCRdb table keeps only in-frame clones and is missing some. The repertoire holds about 40,000 clones, with about 89% as singletons. The sample in question was CD4+ or CD8+ T cells sorted from blood, obtained in a trial of the OX40 agonist ivuxolimab. The receptors stem from an adult with an advanced solid tumor such as melanoma, head and neck, liver or kidney cancer.

Worth noting for this clone: This CDR3 is also generated by other DNA sequences in the sample. This chain connects TRBV2 to TRBJ1-2; a weak D match, TRBD1 (5 bases). The CDR3 is 13 amino acids. Trimming took 4 bases from V and 4 from J, leaving 10 bases between them. The germline gives CDR1 SNHLY, CDR2 FYNNEI. The CDR3 region has the DNA TGTGCCAGCAGTGTCCCAGGGCTCTATGGCTACACCTTC. Translated: CASSVPGLYGYTF. Filled out from reference TRBV2 and TRBJ1-2, the complete variable domain reads EPEVTQTPSHQVTQMGQEVILRCVPISNHLYFYWYRQILGQKVEFLVSFYNNEISEKSEIFDDQFSVERPDGSNFTLKIRSTKLEDSAMYFCASSVPGLYGYTFGSGTRLTVV.

The V and J genes are TRBV9 and TRBJ2-2; unclear D gene. V was shortened by 2 bases and J by 0 bases, with 8 bases between the two germline ends. This CDR3 comprises 15 residues. Germline CDR1 reads SGDLS; CDR2 reads YYNGEE. The CDR3 loop is CASSVAQSNTGELFF. The DNA for the CDR3 is TGTGCCAGCAGCGTGGCACAGTCGAACACCGGGGAGCTGTTTTTT.

A few counts support this clone. This chain uses TRBV18 with TRBJ1-2, with TRBD1 matching over 12 bases. J was trimmed by 6 bases and V by 5 bases; bases with no gene match: 1. This CDR3 spans 13 amino acids. CDR1 and CDR2 from the germline V gene are KGHSH and LQKENI. CDR3 region: CASSGTGGDGYTF. In DNA, the CDR3 is TGTGCCAGCTCAGGGACAGGGGGCGATGGCTACACCTTC.

The chain uses TRBV5-1 and TRBJ2-2; 7 nucleotides agree with TRBD1. Germline lookup yields CDR1 SGHRS and CDR2 YFSETQ. Trimming cost V 0 bases and J 6 bases; bases outside gene matches: 11. CDR3 size: 17 residues. The CDR3: CASSLAATGVSPGELFF. Here the CDR3 DNA reads TGCGCCAGCAGCTTGGCCGCTACAGGGGTTAGCCCCGGGGAGCTGTTTTTT.

The chain carries TRBV6-5 and TRBJ1-2; D unclear. V lost 6 bases to trimming and J lost 1 base, with 9 bases between them. From germline, CDR1 is MNHEY and CDR2 SVGAGI. This CDR3 region has 13 residues. The CDR3 protein is CASSRANNYGYTF. CDR3 in DNA: TGTGCCAGCAGCCGAGCAAATAACTATGGCTACACCTTC.

This rearrangement joins TRBV5-1 to TRBJ2-5; 9 bases fit TRBD2. The CDR3 sequence is 15 residues long. The germline V gene has CDR1 SGHRS and CDR2 YFSETQ. V gave up 9 bases and J gave up 1 base; unmatched junction bases: 10. The CDR3, as DNA: TGCGCCACCCAGCAGGGGCGGGGGGGCCAAGAGACCCAGTACTTC. Encoded protein: CATQQGRGGQETQYF.

The sample holds one count of this clone. The rearrangement uses TRBV5-4 and TRBJ1-1, with a possible D match to TRBD1 (6 bases). This CDR3 is built from 13 residues. V lost 6 bases and J lost 9, with 18 bases in between. Germline lookup yields CDR1 SGHNT and CDR2 YYREEE (reference sequence). CDR3 in amino acids: CASNSGWDIQAFF. The CDR3, as DNA: TGTGCCAGCAACTCCGGGTGGGACATTCAAGCTTTCTTT.

CDR3 sequence: CASRDTNTDTQYF. As DNA, the CDR3 is TGTGCCAGCAGGGATACGAACACAGATACGCAGTATTTT. This chain links TRBV6-5 with TRBJ2-3, with D hard to call. The CDR3 spans 13 residues. The V end was cut by 6 bases, the J end by 2 bases, with 9 bases between. Germline V gene lookup returns CDR1 MNHEY and CDR2 SVGAGI.